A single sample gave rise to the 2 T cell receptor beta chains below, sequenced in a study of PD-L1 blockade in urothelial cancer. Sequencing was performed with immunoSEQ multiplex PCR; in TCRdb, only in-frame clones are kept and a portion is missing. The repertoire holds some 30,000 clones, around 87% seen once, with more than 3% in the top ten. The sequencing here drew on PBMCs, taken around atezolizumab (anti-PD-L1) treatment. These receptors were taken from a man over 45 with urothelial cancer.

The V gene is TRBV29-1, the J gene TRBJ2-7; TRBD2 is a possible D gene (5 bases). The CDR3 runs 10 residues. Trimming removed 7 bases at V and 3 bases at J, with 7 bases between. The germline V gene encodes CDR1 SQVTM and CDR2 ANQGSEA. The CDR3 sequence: CSAGDYEQYF. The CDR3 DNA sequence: TGCAGCGCCGGGGACTACGAGCAGTACTTC.

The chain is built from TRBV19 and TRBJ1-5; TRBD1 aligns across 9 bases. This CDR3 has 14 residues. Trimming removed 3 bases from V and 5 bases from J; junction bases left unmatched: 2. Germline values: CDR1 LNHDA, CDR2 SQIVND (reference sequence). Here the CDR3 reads CASSITGGDQPQHF. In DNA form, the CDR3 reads TGTGCCAGTAGTATCACAGGGGGCGATCAGCCCCAGCATTTT.